Given below is one T cell receptor (beta chain) in context. Germline CDR1 and CDR2: LGHNA and YNFKEQ. The CDR3 spans 14 residues. Trimming shortened V by 1 base and J by 1 base, and 7 bases separated the two germline ends. As handled by the study authors: Amplifying reference gene primers gave estimates of nucleated cell counts. Assay used: immunoSEQ multiplex PCR; TCRdb lists only in-frame clones, some missing. That table furnishes V, J and clone size, whereas the DNA furnished D and trimming. Among about 210,000 clones listed, about 89% were seen once. The sample belongs to a study of blood T cell repertoires in COVID-19. Overall study context: The study drew acute and convalescent COVID-19 samples from the United States, Italy and Spain. Sample material is recorded as cDNA or gDNA derived from T cells, B-cell-depleted T cells, or PBMCs.

The chain employs TRBV4-2 and TRBJ1-1; D not certain. Material: peripheral blood. This sequence was found in a middle-aged woman with acute or convalescent COVID-19. The CDR3 loop is CASSQGRENTEAFF. CDR3 bases: TGTGCCAGCAGCCAAGGACGGGAGAACACTGAAGCTTTCTTT.